The 24 T cell receptor beta chains reported below all come from one sample, sequenced in a study of blood T cell repertoires in COVID-19. Data came from immunoSEQ multiplex PCR; TCRdb stores just in-frame clones and leaves some out. The table includes about 150,000 clones, approximately 89% detected once. The specimen was peripheral blood. The receptors derive from a human donor in a cohort sampled during active COVID-19.

The CDR3, as DNA: TGTGCCAGCAGCTTGGGGGGTCAGGGGAGAGAGACCCAGTACTTC. It is translated as CASSLGGQGRETQYF. V gene TRBV5-4 combines with J gene TRBJ2-5, with D possibly being TRBD1 (6 bases). The CDR3 totals 15 residues. The germline CDR1 and CDR2 sequences are SGHNT and YYREEE (reference sequence). V gave up 0 bases and J gave up 4 bases, with 13 bases separating them.

The chain uses TRBV4-1 and TRBJ1-1; the D gene is possibly TRBD1 (6 bases). Looked up from germline, CDR1 is MGHRA and CDR2 is YSYEKL. The V gene lost 2 bases and the J gene lost 1 base, with 14 bases spanning the gap. This CDR3 contains 16 residues. In DNA form, the CDR3 reads TGCGCCAGCAGCCAAAGGGCAGGGGCCGCGAACACTGAAGCTTTCTTT. Translation: CASSQRAGAANTEAFF.

The V gene is TRBV4-2, the J gene TRBJ2-7; TRBD2 aligns across 7 bases. The CDR3 extends over 17 amino acids. CDR1 is LGHNA and CDR2 is YNFKEQ in the germline V gene. V lost 2 bases to trimming and J lost 0 bases; unmatched junction nucleotides: 10. CDR3 DNA: TGTGCCAGCAGCCAACCATCCTACGGGGGGATCTCCTACGAGCAGTACTTC. This encodes CASSQPSYGGISYEQYF.

The rearrangement joins TRBV19 to TRBJ1-1; D remains unclear. Germline V gene data show CDR1 as LNHDA and CDR2 as SQIVND (reference sequence). The CDR3 is made up of 13 amino acids. V was pared by 7 bases and J by 2 bases, with 11 bases between. Here the CDR3 DNA reads TGTGCCAGTACCTCCCGGGGAAACACTGAAGCTTTCTTT. Translation gives CASTSRGNTEAFF.

The V and J genes are TRBV9 and TRBJ2-1; a possible D gene is TRBD1 (6 bases). V lost 2 bases and J lost 10, with 13 bases in between. This CDR3 contains 13 residues. Germline assignment: CDR1 SGDLS and CDR2 YYNGEE. Here the CDR3 reads CASSVGDMLEQFF. DNA for the CDR3: TGTGCCAGCAGCGTGGGGGACATGTTGGAGCAGTTCTTC.

The chain uses TRBV4-2 and TRBJ2-3, with 8 bases lining up with TRBD2. CDR1 LGHNA and CDR2 YNFKEQ come from the germline V gene. V was pared by 1 base and J by 2 bases, with 8 bases of the junction left unmatched. The CDR3 length is 17 residues. The CDR3 sequence is CASSQVLASGYTDTQYF. The CDR3 region has the DNA TGTGCCAGCAGCCAAGTCCTCGCTAGCGGGTACACAGATACGCAGTATTTT.

The rearrangement links TRBV6-5 to TRBJ2-5; TRBD2 agrees at 8 bases. The V gene end was trimmed by 3 bases and the J gene end by 1 base; junction bases not matched to a gene: 4. This CDR3 is 15 amino acids long. CDR1 MNHEY and CDR2 SVGAGI come from the germline V gene. The CDR3 is CASSYTSGTQETQYF. The DNA of the CDR3 is TGTGCCAGCAGTTATACTAGCGGAACCCAAGAGACCCAGTACTTC.

The V gene is TRBV7-9, the J gene TRBJ2-5; 9 bases map to TRBD1. J lost 5 bases, V lost 4 bases, and 5 bases had no gene match. This CDR3 region has 14 residues. Germline V CDR1 and CDR2: SEHNR, FQNEAQ (reference sequence). CDR3 sequence reads: CASSSTGGRETQYF. CDR3 in DNA: TGTGCCAGCAGCTCAACAGGGGGCCGGGAGACCCAGTACTTC. The variable domain in full, completed from reference TRBV7-9 and TRBJ2-5, reads DTGVSQNPRHKITKRGQNVTFRCDPISEHNRLYWYRQTLGQGPEFLTYFQNEAQLEKSRLLSDRFSAERPKGSFSTLEIQRTEQGDSAMYLCASSSTGGRETQYFGPGTRLLVL.

The chain combines TRBV5-1 with TRBJ2-3; 11 bases match TRBD2. Germline V gene data show CDR1 as SGHRS and CDR2 as YFSETQ. The CDR3 sequence is 14 residues long. V lost 3 bases and J lost 6; bases outside the gene matches: 3. CDR3 bases: TGCGCCAGCAGCTATAGACTAGCGGGGGATACGCAGTATTTT. It codes for CASSYRLAGDTQYF. Drawing the rest from reference TRBV5-1 and TRBJ2-3, the complete variable domain is KAGVTQTPRYLIKTRGQQVTLSCSPISGHRSVSWYQQTPGQGLQFLFEYFSETQRNKGNFPGRFSGRQFSNSRSEMNVSTLELGDSALYLCASSYRLAGDTQYFGPGTRLTVL.

V and J are TRBV5-1 and TRBJ2-1, with D possibly TRBD2 on 7 matching bases. This CDR3 is built from 13 residues. Trimming cost V 2 bases and J 7 bases, with 10 bases left between them. Germline CDR1 is SGHRS and CDR2 is YFSETQ. The CDR3 region is CASSLGGENEQFF. The DNA of the CDR3 is TGCGCCAGCAGCTTAGGGGGGGAAAATGAGCAGTTCTTC.

The rearrangement uses TRBV3-1 (or the pseudogene TRBV3-2) and TRBJ1-3; 7 bases line up with TRBD1. Germline V gene data show CDR1 as LGHDT and CDR2 as YNNKEL (reference sequence). V gave up 2 bases and J gave up 7 bases; unmatched junction bases: 2. This CDR3 is built from 13 residues. DNA for the CDR3: TGTGCCAGCAGCCAACCAGGGGGTAACACCATATATTTT. Its protein product is CASSQPGGNTIYF.

The chain uses TRBV5-1 and TRBJ2-2; 8 bases match TRBD2. With 4 bases clipped from V and 1 base from J, the junction kept 3 bases outside the gene matches. Germline assignment: CDR1 SGHRS and CDR2 YFSETQ. CDR3 size: 15 residues. The CDR3 region is CASSLTSGNTGELFF. Here the CDR3 DNA reads TGCGCCAGCAGCCTAACTAGCGGGAACACCGGGGAGCTGTTTTTT.

The chain links TRBV7-3 to TRBJ2-6; 8 nucleotides match TRBD1. Germline CDR1 SGHTA, CDR2 FQGTGA. The CDR3 length is 16 residues. Trimming at V came to 3 bases and at J to 2 bases, leaving 3 bases not matched to a gene. The CDR3 DNA reads as TGTGCCAGCAGCTTGACAGGGGTTCCTGGGGCCAACGTCCTGACTTTC. Amino acid sequence: CASSLTGVPGANVLTF.

The V call is TRBV4-2, the J call TRBJ1-1, with 10 bases fitting TRBD1. Trimming took 4 bases from V and 5 from J; bases not matched to a gene: 7. CDR1 is LGHNA and CDR2 is YNFKEQ in the germline V gene. The length of the CDR3 is 15 residues. The CDR3 DNA sequence: TGTGCCAGCAGCCCGACGACAGGGGGCAAGACTGAAGCTTTCTTT. Translated, it gives CASSPTTGGKTEAFF.

This chain joins TRBV2 and TRBJ2-7; D gene ambiguous. The CDR3 is 12 amino acids. V lost 3 bases to trimming and J lost 3 bases, with 6 bases between them. Germline lookup yields CDR1 SNHLY and CDR2 FYNNEI. Here the CDR3 reads CASSDLDYEQYF. CDR3 bases: TGTGCCAGCAGTGACCTAGACTACGAGCAGTACTTC.

The gene calls are TRBV27 and TRBJ2-5; D may be TRBD1 (6 bases). CDR1 MNHEY and CDR2 SMNVEV come from the germline V gene (reference sequence). Trimming took off 4 bases at V and 4 bases at J, with 13 bases between the two ends. The CDR3 consists of 14 residues. The CDR3 DNA is TGTGCCAGCAGTTCTACAGGGCCGGTAGAGACCCAGTACTTC. Protein: CASSSTGPVETQYF.

The chain employs TRBV13 and TRBJ2-1, with 9 bases identical to TRBD1. The length of the CDR3 is 14 residues. V lost 6 bases, J lost 6 bases, and 6 bases stayed unmatched. CDR1 is PRHDT and CDR2 is FYEKMQ in the germline V gene (reference sequence). The CDR3 spells CASRTGGRRNEQFF. CDR3 DNA: TGTGCCAGCAGGACAGGGGGTCGTCGCAATGAGCAGTTCTTC. Full variable domain (rest looked up from reference TRBV13 and TRBJ2-1): AAGVIQSPRHLIKEKRETATLKCYPIPRHDTVYWYQQGPGQDPQFLISFYEKMQSDKGSIPDRFSAQQFSDYHSELNMSSLELGDSALYFCASRTGGRRNEQFFGPGTRLTVL.

The chain has TRBV27 and TRBJ2-6, with 8 bases identical to TRBD1. Trimming cost V 6 bases and J 4 bases; bases outside gene matches: 8. The CDR3 is made up of 16 amino acids. Germline CDR1 is MNHEY and CDR2 is SMNVEV (reference sequence). CDR3 coding DNA: TGTGCCAGCAGACCCGGACAGGGACTCGGGGCCAACGTCCTGACTTTC. Protein: CASRPGQGLGANVLTF. The whole variable domain, filled in from reference TRBV27 and TRBJ2-6, reads EAQVTQNPRYLITVTGKKLTVTCSQNMNHEYMSWYRQDPGLGLRQIYYSMNVEVTDKGDVPEGYKVSRKEKRNFPLILESPSPNQTSLYFCASRPGQGLGANVLTFGAGSRLTVL.

V gene TRBV9 combines with J gene TRBJ1-2; no reliable D call. From germline, CDR1 is SGDLS and CDR2 YYNGEE. The CDR3 contains 14 residues. Trimming removed 0 bases from V and 0 bases from J, with 6 bases in between. The CDR3 nucleotides read TGTGCCAGCAGCGTAGTACCAGCTAACTATGGCTACACCTTC. It is translated as CASSVVPANYGYTF.

The chain combines TRBV6-2 or TRBV6-3 with TRBJ2-7; D is perhaps TRBD1 (6 bases). Trimming removed 2 bases at V and 4 bases at J, with 9 bases between. Germline lookup yields CDR1 MNHEY and CDR2 SVGEGT. The CDR3 is 13 residues long. CDR3 DNA sequence: TGTGCCAGCAGTTACGGACAGATATACGAGCAGTACTTC. Its translation is CASSYGQIYEQYF.

DNA of the CDR3: TGTGCCAGCAGTTCCAGGAGGAGGACCGGGGAGCTGTTTTTT. Translation gives CASSSRRRTGELFF. V usage is TRBV27 and J usage is TRBJ2-2; perhaps TRBD2 as D (5 bases). The germline V gene encodes CDR1 MNHEY and CDR2 SMNVEV (reference sequence). The V and J ends lost 4 bases and 5 bases respectively, with 11 bases between them. This CDR3 has 14 residues.

This chain uses TRBV7-3 with TRBJ1-6, with D unresolved. Germline values: CDR1 SGHTA, CDR2 FQGTGA. The CDR3 has 14 residues. Trimming cost V 2 bases and J 7 bases, with 9 bases left between them. Here the CDR3 reads CASSLEVANSPLHF. The CDR3 bases are TGTGCCAGCAGCTTAGAAGTAGCCAATTCACCCCTCCACTTT.

The CDR3 is CASSQDIGFQYGYTF. The CDR3 bases are TGTGCCAGCAGCCAAGATATCGGGTTTCAATATGGCTACACCTTC. The chain is built from TRBV4-2 and TRBJ1-2; D is unclear. V lost 0 bases to trimming and J lost 5 bases, with 13 bases between them. CDR3 length: 15 amino acids. CDR1 is LGHNA, CDR2 YNFKEQ, per germline.

The chain employs TRBV7-2 and TRBJ2-2; no definite D call. Trimming left V 6 bases short and J 1 base short, with 15 bases between. CDR1 and CDR2 (germline): SGHTA, FQGNSA. The CDR3 loop spans 16 amino acids. CDR3 DNA sequence: TGTGCCAGCAGTCTAGTTCCGTCTTTGAACACCGGGGAGCTGTTTTTT. Amino acid sequence: CASSLVPSLNTGELFF.